These 10 T cell receptor beta chains were sequenced from one sample in a study of blood T cells in healthy people across ages. For the second PCR, which ran for 7 to 11 cycles, a sample-barcoded 5' primer and a J-beta primer mix were used. In TCRdb, the 5' RACE reads were re-called with MiXCR into one record per CDR3 protein. Counted here are fewer than 950,000 distinct CDR3 sequences, about 36% occurring once; the ten biggest clones make up under 15%. Sequencing was done on a sample of blood. These receptor sequences come from a man between 18 and 35 years old in good health.

V usage is TRBV15 and J usage is TRBJ1-1; D is undetermined. Germline V lookup: CDR1 LNHNV, CDR2 YYDKDF (reference sequence). The CDR3 has 16 residues. V was cut by 0 bases and J by 2 bases, with 13 bases left in between. This CDR3 reads CATSRDPARTNTEAFF. For the CDR3, the DNA is TGTGCCACCAGCAGAGATCCGGCCAGGACCAACACTGAAGCTTTCTTT. Complete variable domain (other parts from reference TRBV15 and TRBJ1-1): DAMVIQNPRYQVTQFGKPVTLSCSQTLNHNVMYWYQQKSSQAPKLLFHYYDKDFNNEADTPDNFQSRRPNTSFCFLDIRSPGLGDTAMYLCATSRDPARTNTEAFFGQGTRLTVV.

This clonotype was counted between two and nine times. The chain links TRBV15 to TRBJ1-4; D might be TRBD1 (5 bases). Per germline, CDR1 LNHNV and CDR2 YYDKDF (reference sequence). The CDR3 sequence is 15 residues long. Trimming stripped 5 bases from V and 2 bases from J, with 12 bases between. CDR3 region: CATSPVGTTNEKLFF. CDR3 coding DNA: TGTGCCACCAGCCCCGTGGGGACTACTAATGAAAAACTGTTTTTT.

At least ten counts were recorded for this clonotype. This chain joins TRBV4-1 and TRBJ2-3; D is unresolved. V lost 2 bases and J 0 bases, leaving 9 bases between the germline ends. The CDR3 is made up of 15 amino acids. Germline V gene sequence: CDR1 MGHRA, CDR2 YSYEKL. The chain's CDR3 is CASSQPTVSTDTQYF. The DNA for the CDR3 is TGCGCCAGCAGCCAACCGACGGTGAGCACAGATACGCAGTATTTT.

The V and J genes are TRBV5-1 and TRBJ2-3, with 8 positions matching TRBD1. The trim removed 0 bases at V and 1 base at J, leaving 7 bases unmatched. Germline CDR1 reads SGHRS; CDR2 reads YFSETQ. The CDR3 totals 17 residues. CDR3 in amino acids: CASSLAPRGQGTDTQYF. The DNA for the CDR3 is TGCGCCAGCAGCTTGGCGCCCAGGGGACAGGGCACAGATACGCAGTATTTT.

This clonotype was recorded at least ten times. This sequence joins TRBV12-3 or TRBV12-4 and TRBJ2-7; tentatively, D is TRBD1 or TRBD2 (5 bases each). The CDR3 consists of 14 residues. V lost 1 base, J lost 3 bases, and 10 bases lay in between. DNA of the CDR3: TGTGCCAGCAGTTTAGAAGGGACGGACTACGAGCAGTACTTC. It specifies CASSLEGTDYEQYF.

The chain uses TRBV6-5 and TRBJ2-2, with D perhaps matching TRBD1 or TRBD2 (5 bases each). Germline V gene sequence: CDR1 MNHEY, CDR2 SVGAGI. Trimming took off 10 bases at V and 1 base at J, with 13 bases between the two ends. The CDR3 loop spans 14 amino acids. The CDR3 DNA is TGTGCCACCAGGGACCGAGTGAACACCGGGGAGCTGTTTTTT. This encodes CATRDRVNTGELFF.

The V and J genes are TRBV15 and TRBJ2-7; D may be TRBD1 or TRBD2 (5 bases each). The CDR3 totals 15 residues. The V gene's germline CDR1 is LNHNV and CDR2 YYDKDF (reference sequence). The V end was cut by 0 bases, the J end by 2 bases, with 11 bases between. CDR3 sequence: CATSRDIGTAYEQYF. In DNA, the CDR3 is TGTGCCACCAGCAGAGATATAGGGACGGCCTACGAGCAGTACTTC.

The chain is built from TRBV7-9 and TRBJ2-1; TRBD1 aligns across 7 bases. Germline trimming cut 7 bases from V and 6 bases from J; bases unmatched to any gene: 6. CDR1 and CDR2 (germline): SEHNR, FQNEAQ (reference sequence). There are 13 residues in the CDR3. The CDR3 DNA sequence: TGTGCCAGCAACCGGGACAGTTTCAATGAGCAGTTCTTC. This encodes CASNRDSFNEQFF.

This chain uses TRBV3-1 with TRBJ2-3; D gene ambiguous. The CDR3 is made up of 14 amino acids. Trimming removed 0 bases at V and 4 bases at J, with 8 bases between. CDR1 is LGHDT, CDR2 YNNKEL, per germline (reference sequence). CDR3 sequence: CASSQEGFADTQYF. In DNA form, the CDR3 reads TGTGCCAGCAGCCAAGAAGGGTTCGCAGATACGCAGTATTTT.

The chain recombines TRBV29-1 with TRBJ2-3; the match to TRBD1 covers 9 bases. Germline trimming cut 8 bases from V and 1 base from J; bases unmatched to any gene: 4. CDR3 length equals 13 residues. Looked up from germline, CDR1 is SQVTM and CDR2 is ANQGSEA. This chain's CDR3 is CSNRDRGTDTQYF. Here the CDR3 DNA reads TGCAGCAACCGGGACAGGGGCACAGATACGCAGTATTTT.